The 13 T cell receptor beta chains below come from one sample, sequenced in a study of T cell responses to AZD1222 COVID-19 vaccine. Profiled with immunoSEQ multiplex PCR; TCRdb holds only in-frame clones, not every one. The profile covers 80,000 to 95,000 clones, with around 89% appearing a single time and approximately 5% taken by the ten largest. Sample: peripheral blood, taken on day 0 of MenACWY control vaccination. Receptor source: an adult in good health.

The genes are TRBV18 and TRBJ2-1; a weak D match, TRBD1 (7 bases). This CDR3 has 14 amino acids. Trimming removed 1 base at V and 8 bases at J, with 12 bases between. Germline CDR1 and CDR2: KGHSH and LQKENI. The CDR3 nucleotides are TGTGCCAGCTCACCACGCGGGGACAGAGATGAGCAGTTCTTC. Amino acid sequence: CASSPRGDRDEQFF.

This clone showed up just a few times. This chain uses TRBV11-2 with TRBJ2-7; TRBD1 aligns across 7 bases. V shed 0 bases, J shed 4 bases, and the junction held 6 bases outside the gene matches. CDR1 is SGHAT and CDR2 is FQNNGV in the germline V gene. The CDR3 is 15 residues long. CDR3: CASSLERGPAYEQYF. CDR3 nucleotide sequence: TGTGCCAGCAGCTTAGAAAGGGGGCCGGCTTACGAGCAGTACTTC.

This clone was detected a few times. The chain links TRBV6-5 to TRBJ1-6; D perhaps matches TRBD1 (6 bases). Trimming took off 7 bases at V and 7 bases at J, with 14 bases between the two ends. This CDR3 spans 14 amino acids. CDR1 is MNHEY and CDR2 is SVGAGI in the germline V gene. The CDR3 nucleotides read TGTGCCAGCATACAGGGTTTGGCGAATTCACCCCTCCACTTT. This codes for CASIQGLANSPLHF.

The chain has TRBV19 and TRBJ1-1, with no clear D. The CDR3 is made up of 13 amino acids. Trimming removed 6 bases from V and 5 bases from J, with 13 bases in between. CDR1 and CDR2 from the germline V gene are LNHDA and SQIVND (reference sequence). The CDR3 nucleotides are TGTGCCAGTAGCACCACCCGGGATACTGAAGCTTTCTTT. Amino acids: CASSTTRDTEAFF.

The chain links TRBV24-1 to TRBJ2-3; tentative D call: TRBD1 (6 bases). Germline V lookup: CDR1 KGHDR, CDR2 SFDVKD. CDR3 size: 16 residues. Trimming cost V 4 bases and J 6 bases, with 19 bases left between them. The CDR3 DNA reads TGTGCCACCAGTGACCTGGGGGACACCGAGGCGGATACGCAGTATTTT. It specifies CATSDLGDTEADTQYF.

This clone has just a few counts. V gene TRBV27 combines with J gene TRBJ2-2; weak D call: TRBD2 (6 bases). CDR1 is MNHEY and CDR2 is SMNVEV in the germline V gene (reference sequence). This CDR3 spans 16 amino acids. The V end lost 1 base, the J end lost 6 bases, and 15 bases lay between the germline ends. The CDR3, as DNA: TGTGCCAGCAGTTTATGGGGGGTGGGATTCTCCGGGGAGCTGTTTTTT. Translated, it gives CASSLWGVGFSGELFF.

The chain carries TRBV29-1 and TRBJ2-4; either TRBD1 or TRBD2 may supply D (5 bases each). CDR3 length equals 18 residues. Trimming pared 4 bases from V and 1 base from J, leaving 23 bases between. Germline-derived CDR1 and CDR2 are SQVTM and ANQGSEA. This CDR3 reads CSVVGVMGSPTAKNIQYF. CDR3 nucleotide sequence: TGCAGCGTTGTGGGGGTAATGGGTTCCCCGACGGCCAAAAACATTCAGTACTTC. Looking up the rest from reference TRBV29-1 and TRBJ2-4 gives the full variable domain: SAVISQKPSRDICQRGTSLTIQCQVDSQVTMMFWYRQQPGQSLTLIATANQGSEATYESGFVIDKFPISRPNLTFSTLTVSNMSPEDSSIYLCSVVGVMGSPTAKNIQYFGAGTRLSVL.

On this clone itself: Sequence at one end of the junction differs from germline and may be a read error. This chain connects TRBV6-1 to TRBJ2-1; 10 positions agree with TRBD2. The CDR3 extends over 15 amino acids. Germline assignment: CDR1 MNHNS and CDR2 SASEGT. As DNA, the CDR3 is TGTGCCAGCAGCGAAGAAGCGGGAGGGGGCAATGAGCAGTTCTTC. Translation gives CASSEEAGGGNEQFF.

The chain employs TRBV5-6 and TRBJ2-7; 7 nucleotides align to TRBD1. V lost 4 bases, J lost 0 bases, and 16 bases stayed unmatched. Germline V gene data show CDR1 as SGHDT and CDR2 as YYEEEE. This CDR3 is built from 18 residues. CDR3 protein: CASSPPGTDPSFSYEQYF. The CDR3 nucleotides read TGTGCCAGCAGCCCTCCCGGGACAGACCCCTCCTTCTCCTACGAGCAGTACTTC.

The V call is TRBV28, the J call TRBJ1-1; D not resolved. V lost 2 bases to trimming and J lost 4 bases, with 2 bases between them. In germline, CDR1 is MDHEN, CDR2 SYDVKM. This CDR3 has 11 residues. The CDR3 DNA reads TGTGCCAGCAGTTTAACCACTGAAGCTTTCTTT. Its translation: CASSLTTEAFF.

This chain connects TRBV5-1 to TRBJ1-3; D unclear. CDR3 length equals 16 residues. Germline lookup yields CDR1 SGHRS and CDR2 YFSETQ. The ends were cut back, 4 bases at V and 2 bases at J, with 16 bases in the middle. CDR3 in DNA: TGCGCCAGCAGCGATCCCCGCAGAGGAGCTGGAAACACCATATATTTT. Translating it yields CASSDPRRGAGNTIYF.

V gene TRBV29-1 combines with J gene TRBJ1-1; D might be TRBD1 (6 bases). This CDR3 spans 13 amino acids. With 7 bases removed from V and 1 base from J, the gap between germline ends came to 13 bases. The germline V gene has CDR1 SQVTM and CDR2 ANQGSEA. In DNA, the CDR3 is TGCAGCGCCTACAGGGATACGAACACTGAAGCTTTCTTT. This encodes CSAYRDTNTEAFF.

Turning to this clone: The sample holds other DNA sequences that translate to the same CDR3. This rearrangement joins TRBV11-2 to TRBJ2-7; 7 bases fit TRBD2. V was pared by 5 bases and J by 7 bases, with 5 bases of the junction left unmatched. Germline V gives CDR1 SGHAT, CDR2 FQNNGV. CDR3 length equals 12 residues. The CDR3 bases are TGTGCCAGCAGCCTACCCGGGGGGGAGCAGTACTTC. The encoded protein is CASSLPGGEQYF.